These 10 T cell receptor beta chains came from one sample sequenced in a study of T cells after yellow fever vaccination. TCRdb passed the 5' RACE reads through MiXCR, listing each CDR3 protein once. The sample contains 120,000 or so distinct CDR3 sequences, roughly 10% of which appear only once. The input for sequencing was CD8+ T cells sorted from PBMCs, taken on the day of the yellow fever booster vaccination. Receptors were obtained from a man aged 18 to 29 who received the YFV17D yellow fever vaccine.

There are a few counts of this clonotype. The chain combines TRBV9 with TRBJ2-5; D unresolved. Germline CDR1 reads SGDLS; CDR2 reads YYNGEE. Between the trimmed V and J ends, which lost 3 bases and 5 bases, there was a span of 11 bases. CDR3 length: 13 residues. CDR3: CASSESSGETQYF. The CDR3 DNA sequence: TGTGCCAGCAGCGAGTCCAGTGGGGAGACCCAGTACTTC.

This clonotype was picked up a small number of times. V gene TRBV5-1 combines with J gene TRBJ1-1; D remains unclear. Germline V gene lookup returns CDR1 SGHRS and CDR2 YFSETQ. This CDR3 is 16 amino acids long. V gave up 3 bases and J gave up 1 base, with 16 bases separating them. This CDR3 is CASSSNTVYRNTEAFF. Here the CDR3 DNA reads TGCGCCAGCAGCTCGAACACCGTATACAGGAACACTGAAGCTTTCTTT.

The CDR3 spells CASSWRVGEAQHF. In nucleotides, the CDR3 is TGTGCCAGCAGCTGGCGGGTCGGCGAGGCCCAGCATTTT. V gene TRBV7-2 combines with J gene TRBJ1-5; unclear D gene. CDR3 length: 13 residues. In germline, CDR1 is SGHTA, CDR2 FQGNSA. Trimming shortened V by 4 bases and J by 11 bases, and 15 bases separated the two germline ends.

This clonotype has a handful of counts. The CDR3 DNA sequence: TGTGCGACGCTACCCCGCTTTTCCAATGAGCAGTTCTTC. Its protein product is CATLPRFSNEQFF. This chain joins TRBV12-3 or TRBV12-4 and TRBJ2-1; D unresolved. The CDR3 loop spans 13 amino acids.

The rearrangement joins TRBV12-3 or TRBV12-4 to TRBJ1-1; D gene ambiguous. V was shortened by 2 bases and J by 10 bases, with 8 bases between the two germline ends. The CDR3 sequence is 11 residues long. CDR3 residues: CASSLRATAFF. The CDR3 bases are TGTGCCAGCAGTTTAAGGGCTACAGCTTTCTTT.

This clonotype has a count of ten or more. V is TRBV29-1 and J is TRBJ1-2; D gene unclear. CDR1 and CDR2 from the germline V gene are SQVTM and ANQGSEA. V dropped 4 bases and J dropped 2 bases, with 14 bases sitting between them. The CDR3 sequence is 14 residues long. The CDR3 DNA follows: TGCAGCGTTGGACGCTTTGGCAGGAACTATGGCTACACCTTC. Amino acid sequence: CSVGRFGRNYGYTF.

The gene calls are TRBV4-1 and TRBJ1-1; a weak D match, TRBD1 (6 bases). Trimming pared 4 bases from V and 7 bases from J, leaving 19 bases between. The V gene's germline CDR1 is MGHRA and CDR2 YSYEKL. There are 15 residues in the CDR3. Here the CDR3 reads CASSPIGQGFGEAFF. CDR3 sequence (DNA): TGCGCCAGCAGCCCAATCGGGCAGGGGTTCGGTGAAGCTTTCTTT.

This clonotype was seen ten or more times. The V and J genes are TRBV27 and TRBJ1-5, with unresolved D. V lost 4 bases and J 0 bases, leaving 10 bases between the germline ends. Looked up from germline, CDR1 is MNHEY and CDR2 is SMNVEV (reference sequence). The CDR3 has 15 residues. As DNA, the CDR3 is TGTGCCAGCAGTTACGGACGTAATAGCAATCAGCCCCAGCATTTT. This codes for CASSYGRNSNQPQHF.

This clonotype was counted between two and nine times. The rearrangement uses TRBV7-2 and TRBJ2-1; D possibly matches TRBD1 or TRBD2 (5 bases each). The CDR3 runs 12 residues. Germline-derived CDR1 and CDR2 are SGHTA and FQGNSA. Trimming took off 4 bases at V and 9 bases at J, with 10 bases between the two ends. The CDR3 protein is CASSSLGGEQFF. The CDR3 region has the DNA TGTGCCAGCAGCTCCCTTGGGGGTGAGCAGTTCTTC.

This clonotype has a handful of counts. The chain joins TRBV5-1 to TRBJ2-2, with TRBD2 matching 14 bases. The CDR3 extends over 18 amino acids. CDR1 and CDR2 from the germline V gene are SGHRS and YFSETQ. Losses at the gene ends were 4 bases for V and 5 bases for J; bases not matched to a gene: 10. Here the CDR3 DNA reads TGCGCCAGCAGCCCCTTCGGGACTAGCGGGGGAGGAACCGGGGAGCTGTTTTTT. Protein product: CASSPFGTSGGGTGELFF.